This T cell receptor beta chain stems from a study of technical replicates of blood from a handful of donors. The germline CDR1 and CDR2 sequences are SQVTM and ANQGSEA. With 4 bases clipped from V and 0 bases from J, the junction kept 2 bases outside the gene matches. There are 13 residues in the CDR3. The table came from immunoSEQ multiplex PCR; TCRdb's copy has only in-frame clones and leaves some out. This table has 60,000 to 90,000 clones, around 97% appearing once. The TCR sequence derives from a human donor in good health. The chain carries TRBV29-1 and TRBJ1-1; TRBD1 matches 7 bases. The sample comprised T cells isolated from PBMCs. CDR3 coding DNA: TGCAGCGTTGCGGACAGGATGAACACTGAAGCTTTCTTT. Its protein is CSVADRMNTEAFF. The variable domain in full, completed from reference TRBV29-1 and TRBJ1-1, reads SAVISQKPSRDICQRGTSLTIQCQVDSQVTMMFWYRQQPGQSLTLIATANQGSEATYESGFVIDKFPISRPNLTFSTLTVSNMSPEDSSIYLCSVADRMNTEAFFGQGTRLTVV.